This T cell receptor (beta chain) came from a study of spatial heterogeneity in lung cancer. On the study more broadly: Those follow-up PBMC samples that were available underwent sequencing, at a median interval of roughly 22 months following resection.

The time point is: blood at routine non-recurrence follow-up after resection. The input material, whole RNA from tumor, nontumor lung or frozen PBMC, was sequenced unsorted. This clonotype has more than one count but fewer than ten. Its target is unknown. Findings of the study overall: More often at tumor resection than at routine follow-up, ubiquitous expanded tumor TCRs were detected in the blood.

CDR1 is MNHNY and CDR2 is SVGAGI in the germline V gene (reference sequence). The CDR3 spans 16 residues. V lost 2 bases and J lost 4; bases outside the gene matches: 4. In TCRdb, the 5' RACE reads were re-called with MiXCR into one record per CDR3 protein. The sample consists of 25,000 to 35,000 distinct CDR3 sequences, 10% of them appearing once. Sequencing was performed on PBMCs, taken at follow-up. This receptor was obtained from a female donor with early-stage non-small cell lung cancer. V gene TRBV6-6 combines with J gene TRBJ2-1, with 11 bases identical to TRBD2. The chain's CDR3 is CASSYAGTSGYNEQFF. In DNA, the CDR3 is TGTGCCAGCAGTTACGCCGGGACTAGCGGATACAATGAGCAGTTCTTC.